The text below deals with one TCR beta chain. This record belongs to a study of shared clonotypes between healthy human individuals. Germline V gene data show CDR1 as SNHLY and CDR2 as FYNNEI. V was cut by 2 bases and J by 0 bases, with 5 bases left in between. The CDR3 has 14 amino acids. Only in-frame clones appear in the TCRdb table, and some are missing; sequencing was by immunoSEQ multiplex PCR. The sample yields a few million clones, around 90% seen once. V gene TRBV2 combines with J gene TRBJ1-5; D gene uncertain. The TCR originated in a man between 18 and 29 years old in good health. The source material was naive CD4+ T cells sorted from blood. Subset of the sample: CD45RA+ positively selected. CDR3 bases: TGTGCCAGCAGTGAAACCTTTAGCAATCAGCCCCAGCATTTT. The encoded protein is CASSETFSNQPQHF.